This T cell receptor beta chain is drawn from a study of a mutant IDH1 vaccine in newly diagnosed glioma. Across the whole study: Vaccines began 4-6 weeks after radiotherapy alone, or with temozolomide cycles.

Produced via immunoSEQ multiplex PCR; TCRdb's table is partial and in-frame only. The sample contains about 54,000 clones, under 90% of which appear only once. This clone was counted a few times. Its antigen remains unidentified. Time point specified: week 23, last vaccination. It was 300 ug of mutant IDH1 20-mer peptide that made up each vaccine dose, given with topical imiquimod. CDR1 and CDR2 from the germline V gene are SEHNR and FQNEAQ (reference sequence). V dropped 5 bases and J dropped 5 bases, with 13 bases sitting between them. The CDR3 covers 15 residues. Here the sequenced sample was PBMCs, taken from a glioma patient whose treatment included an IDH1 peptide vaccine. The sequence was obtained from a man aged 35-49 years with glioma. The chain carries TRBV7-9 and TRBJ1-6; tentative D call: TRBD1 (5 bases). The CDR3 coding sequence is TGTGCCAGCAGCACCCGGGACGGAAATAATTCACCCCTCCACTTT. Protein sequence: CASSTRDGNNSPLHF.